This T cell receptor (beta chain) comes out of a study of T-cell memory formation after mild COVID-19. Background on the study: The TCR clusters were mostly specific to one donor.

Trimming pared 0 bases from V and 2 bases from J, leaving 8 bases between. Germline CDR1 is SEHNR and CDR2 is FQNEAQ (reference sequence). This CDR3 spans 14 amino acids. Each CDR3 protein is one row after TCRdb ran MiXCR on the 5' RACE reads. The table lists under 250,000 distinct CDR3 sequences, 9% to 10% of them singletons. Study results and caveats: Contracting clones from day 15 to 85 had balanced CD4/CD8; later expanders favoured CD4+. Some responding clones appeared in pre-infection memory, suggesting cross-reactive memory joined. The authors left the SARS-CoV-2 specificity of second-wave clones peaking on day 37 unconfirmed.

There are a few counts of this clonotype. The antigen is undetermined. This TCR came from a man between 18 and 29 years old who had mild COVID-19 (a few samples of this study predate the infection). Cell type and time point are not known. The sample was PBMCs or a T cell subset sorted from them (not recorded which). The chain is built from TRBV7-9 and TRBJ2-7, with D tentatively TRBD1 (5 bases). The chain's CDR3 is CASSLAGVTYEQYF. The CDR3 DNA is TGTGCCAGCAGCTTAGCAGGGGTGACCTACGAGCAGTACTTC.